The clone carrying this T cell receptor beta chain was recorded a few times. How the authors handled the data: From reference gene primer amplification, estimates of nucleated cell counts were derived. Generated by immunoSEQ multiplex PCR, the TCRdb table keeps only in-frame clones and is missing some. V and J calls and clone size follow that table, whereas D and trimming were derived from the DNA. The repertoire holds 300,000 to 400,000 clones, with approximately 87% as singletons. The data are from a study of blood T cell repertoires in COVID-19. For the study at large: COVID-19 samples collected from the United States, Italy and Spain covered acute and convalescent phases. PBMCs, B-cell-depleted T cells, or T cells were the source of the cDNA or gDNA that made up the material.

In germline, CDR1 is MNHEY, CDR2 SMNVEV (reference sequence). V was clipped by 0 bases and J by 6 bases; unmatched bases: 2. The CDR3 consists of 16 residues. The chain carries TRBV27 and TRBJ1-6, with 10 positions matching TRBD1. The sequence came from a woman between 50 and 59 years old with active or convalescent COVID-19. Source material: peripheral blood. In DNA form, the CDR3 reads TGTGCCAGCAGTTTATCCTGGGACAGGGGTAATTCACCCCTCCACTTT. It translates to CASSLSWDRGNSPLHF.